These 10 T cell receptor beta chains came from one sample sequenced in a study of blood T cell repertoires in COVID-19. Here immunoSEQ multiplex PCR was the method, and the copy in TCRdb shows in-frame clones only, minus some. The table records 200,000 or so clones, 82% of them present only once. Sequenced input: peripheral blood. Every receptor here comes from a woman aged 30 to 39 with acute or convalescent COVID-19.

J is TRBJ2-2 and V is TRBV5-1; D might be TRBD1 (5 bases). In germline, CDR1 is SGHRS, CDR2 YFSETQ. The CDR3 runs 16 residues. With 2 bases removed from V and 2 bases from J, the gap between germline ends came to 13 bases. The CDR3 DNA follows: TGCGCCAGCAGCTTATCAGGGATCCGCAACACCGGGGAGCTGTTTTTT. As protein: CASSLSGIRNTGELFF. Drawing the rest from reference TRBV5-1 and TRBJ2-2, the complete variable domain is KAGVTQTPRYLIKTRGQQVTLSCSPISGHRSVSWYQQTPGQGLQFLFEYFSETQRNKGNFPGRFSGRQFSNSRSEMNVSTLELGDSALYLCASSLSGIRNTGELFFGEGSRLTVL.

This chain uses TRBV7-2 with TRBJ1-1; D perhaps matches TRBD1 (6 bases). The V end was cut by 5 bases, the J end by 4 bases, with 11 bases between. Germline V lookup: CDR1 SGHTA, CDR2 FQGNSA. The CDR3 runs to 13 residues. This CDR3 is CASSQWTVTEAFF. As DNA, the CDR3 is TGTGCCAGCAGCCAATGGACAGTCACTGAAGCTTTCTTT. Based on the CDR3 plus reference TRBV7-2 and TRBJ1-1, the full variable domain is GAGVSQSPSNKVTEKGKDVELRCDPISGHTALYWYRQSLGQGLEFLIYFQGNSAPDKSGLPSDRFSAERTGGSVSTLTIQRTQQEDSAVYLCASSQWTVTEAFFGQGTRLTVV.

The rearrangement uses TRBV5-1 and TRBJ1-2; D possibly corresponds to TRBD1 (6 bases). V lost 4 bases, J lost 6 bases, and 22 bases lay in between. CDR3 length equals 16 residues. CDR1 SGHRS and CDR2 YFSETQ come from the germline V gene. DNA for the CDR3: TGCGCCAGCAGCGAACAGGGCACAATTCTAATCGATGGCTACACCTTC. It codes for CASSEQGTILIDGYTF.

In this sample, this clone turned up a few times. The gene calls are TRBV30 and TRBJ1-6; D gene unclear. The CDR3 is 17 amino acids. V was pared by 3 bases and J by 0 bases, with 15 bases between. The germline gives CDR1 GTSNPN, CDR2 SVGIG (reference sequence). CDR3 sequence: CAWRRAGLSSYNSPLHF. The CDR3 bases are TGTGCCTGGAGGCGGGCAGGTCTAAGCTCCTATAATTCACCCCTCCACTTT.

V and J are TRBV11-2 and TRBJ1-2; D perhaps matches TRBD1 (5 bases). The CDR3 is 15 amino acids. CDR1 is SGHAT, CDR2 FQNNGV, per germline. V was trimmed by 4 bases and J by 3 bases, leaving 15 bases between them. CDR3 loop: CASSYSRGAHYGYTF. CDR3 in DNA: TGTGCCAGCAGCTACTCTCGCGGGGCACACTATGGCTACACCTTC.

This clone was counted a few times. The J gene is TRBJ1-5, the V gene TRBV7-2; TRBD1 agrees at 11 bases. The CDR3 loop spans 15 amino acids. Germline trimming cut 4 bases from V and 4 bases from J; bases unmatched to any gene: 3. Germline values: CDR1 SGHTA, CDR2 FQGNSA. CDR3 residues: CASSWGQGGNQPQHF. CDR3 in DNA: TGTGCCAGCAGCTGGGGACAGGGGGGAAATCAGCCCCAGCATTTT.

The chain couples TRBV29-1 to TRBJ2-2; no firm D call. Germline CDR1 reads SQVTM; CDR2 reads ANQGSEA. This CDR3 spans 14 amino acids. V was shortened by 4 bases and J by 5 bases, with 14 bases between the two germline ends. CDR3 nucleotides: TGCAGCGTTGGTTACGGAGCAAGGACCGGGGAGCTGTTTTTT. Protein: CSVGYGARTGELFF.

The V and J genes are TRBV18 and TRBJ1-2, with D unresolved. Trimming shortened V by 5 bases and J by 4 bases, and 14 bases separated the two germline ends. The CDR3 length is 14 residues. Germline CDR1 reads KGHSH; CDR2 reads LQKENI. Written as DNA, the CDR3 is TGTGCCAGCTCATCGGACTCAACCACCTATGGCTACACCTTC. It specifies CASSSDSTTYGYTF.

The chain uses TRBV9 and TRBJ1-3; D perhaps matches TRBD1 (5 bases). Per germline, CDR1 SGDLS and CDR2 YYNGEE. The V gene lost 1 base and the J gene lost 6 bases, with 17 bases spanning the gap. The CDR3 extends over 16 amino acids. Here the CDR3 DNA reads TGTGCCAGCAGCGTATCTCCAGACAGTTCAGCAAACACCATATATTTT. The encoded protein is CASSVSPDSSANTIYF.

The chain joins TRBV4-1 to TRBJ2-2; possibly TRBD2 for D (6 bases). The germline gives CDR1 MGHRA, CDR2 YSYEKL. This CDR3 contains 16 residues. V was cut by 0 bases and J by 5 bases, with 13 bases left in between. The CDR3 reads CASSQEEFGRTGELFF. CDR3 coding DNA: TGCGCCAGCAGCCAAGAAGAGTTTGGGAGGACCGGGGAGCTGTTTTTT.